The entry below describes one T cell receptor beta chain. Together with a sample-barcoded 5' primer, a J-beta primer mix was included in a second PCR lasting about 6 to 11 cycles. TCRdb re-derived calls from the 5' RACE reads in MiXCR, one entry per CDR3 protein. The data show 380,000 or so distinct CDR3 sequences, about 55% seen once. The CDR3 spans 15 residues. V gave up 2 bases and J gave up 3 bases, with 17 bases separating them. Germline V gene lookup returns CDR1 DFQATT and CDR2 SNEGSKA (reference sequence). Individuals who donated were healthy Caucasians from Russia aged about 6 to 95. Each individual donor underwent a draw of roughly 10 milliliters of peripheral blood. This record comes from a study of blood T cells in healthy people across ages. Study background: Per every two T cells, about one barcoded beta molecule was captured by template switching.

Sequencing was done on a sample of blood. This receptor was identified in a man between 60 and 75 years old in good health. This rearrangement joins TRBV20-1 to TRBJ2-7; a weak D match, TRBD1 (6 bases). The CDR3 sequence: CSARKGVSGLYEQYF. For the CDR3, the DNA is TGCAGTGCTAGAAAGGGGGTTTCGGGGCTCTACGAGCAGTACTTC.